The 3 T cell receptor beta chains below were found in one sample sequenced in a study of blood T cell repertoires in COVID-19. Assay: immunoSEQ multiplex PCR; the TCRdb copy retains only in-frame clones and omits some. Of 28,000 or so clones in the sample, 91% were seen once. The specimen was peripheral blood. These receptors were obtained from a human donor with active COVID-19. The donor label of this sample is uncertain.

This chain links TRBV7-3 with TRBJ2-1; unclear D gene. With 2 bases removed from V and 6 bases from J, the gap between germline ends came to 11 bases. The germline CDR1 and CDR2 sequences are SGHTA and FQGTGA. This CDR3 is 14 amino acids long. This CDR3 reads CASSLLGRSNEQFF. The CDR3 DNA sequence: TGTGCCAGCAGCTTACTTGGTAGAAGCAATGAGCAGTTCTTC.

This clone was counted once. The chain uses TRBV19 and TRBJ1-2; 7 bases align to TRBD1. V trimming: 3 bases; J trimming: 2 bases; junction bases outside the gene matches: 0. This CDR3 is built from 13 residues. The germline CDR1 and CDR2 sequences are LNHDA and SQIVND (reference sequence). This CDR3 is CASSMDRNYGYTF. The DNA for the CDR3 is TGTGCCAGTAGTATGGACAGGAACTATGGCTACACCTTC.

V is TRBV9 and J is TRBJ2-2; no clear D. V was cut by 4 bases and J by 0 bases, with 7 bases left in between. This CDR3 has 14 residues. Germline lookup yields CDR1 SGDLS and CDR2 YYNGEE. The CDR3 loop is CASSSDPNTGELFF. In DNA, the CDR3 is TGTGCCAGCAGCTCAGATCCGAACACCGGGGAGCTGTTTTTT.